This T cell receptor beta chain was captured in a study of beta chain features in type 1 diabetes. Expressed TCRB transcripts were sequenced, since all the RNA that had been isolated was reverse transcribed. Here immunoSEQ multiplex PCR was the method, and the copy in TCRdb shows in-frame clones only, minus some. The sample includes about 330,000 clones, 11% seen only once; the top ten take about 0.015%. The CDR3 extends over 15 amino acids. Germline V gene sequence: CDR1 SGHAT, CDR2 FQDESV (reference sequence). With V trimmed by 5 bases and J by 4 bases, 7 bases remained unmatched. Remarks on this clone: Its target is unknown.

Study conclusions and caveats: cDNA-based sequencing might over-represent cells highly expressing TCR.

The genes are TRBV11-1 and TRBJ1-5; TRBD1 matches at 8 bases. The clonotype comes from a woman in her twenties or thirties in good health. What was sequenced was naive CD4+ T cells from blood. In DNA form, the CDR3 reads TGTGCCAGCAGCCCCACAGGGGGAGTGAATCAGCCCCAGCATTTT. It is translated as CASSPTGGVNQPQHF.